This T cell receptor beta chain derives from a study of cytomegalovirus exposure and HLA in healthy donors. Study conclusions and caveats: TCR beta chain V- and J-gene trimming was linked, in a later analysis, to a missense variant in DCLRE1C. Cytomegalovirus association was listed for under 200 TCR beta chains. Productive status was seen about 90% or about 30% of the time for most TCR beta V segments in an earlier analysis.

Per the germline V gene, CDR1 is SGHRS and CDR2 is YFSETQ. The CDR3 consists of 14 residues. Trimming removed 6 bases from V and 4 bases from J; junction bases left unmatched: 8. The PCR contained 60 Vbeta and 13 Jbeta primers. Repertoires were generated with immunoSEQ multiplex PCR, while TCRdb's copy carries only in-frame clones and drops some. Found here are approximately 130,000 clones, 75% to 90% of them singletons; the top ten hold approximately 6.4%. This clone was picked up one time. Its antigen is not identified. The J gene is TRBJ1-1, the V gene TRBV5-1; TRBD1 matches at 8 bases. The specimen was PBMCs. This TCR derives from a woman aged 30 to 39 in good health and CMV-seropositive. The CDR3 DNA is TGCGCCAGCAATCAGGGGGCAAGGGGCACTGAAGCTTTCTTT. Translated: CASNQGARGTEAFF.